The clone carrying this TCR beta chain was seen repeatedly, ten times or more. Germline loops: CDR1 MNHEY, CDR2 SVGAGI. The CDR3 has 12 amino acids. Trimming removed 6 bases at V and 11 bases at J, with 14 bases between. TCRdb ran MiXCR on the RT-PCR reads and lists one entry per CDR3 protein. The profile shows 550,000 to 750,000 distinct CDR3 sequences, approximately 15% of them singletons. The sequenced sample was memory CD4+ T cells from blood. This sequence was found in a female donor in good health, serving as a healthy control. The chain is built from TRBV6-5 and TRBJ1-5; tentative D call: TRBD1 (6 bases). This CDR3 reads CASSTGHGSQHF. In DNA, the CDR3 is TGTGCCAGCAGCACAGGGCACGGGTCCCAGCATTTT.